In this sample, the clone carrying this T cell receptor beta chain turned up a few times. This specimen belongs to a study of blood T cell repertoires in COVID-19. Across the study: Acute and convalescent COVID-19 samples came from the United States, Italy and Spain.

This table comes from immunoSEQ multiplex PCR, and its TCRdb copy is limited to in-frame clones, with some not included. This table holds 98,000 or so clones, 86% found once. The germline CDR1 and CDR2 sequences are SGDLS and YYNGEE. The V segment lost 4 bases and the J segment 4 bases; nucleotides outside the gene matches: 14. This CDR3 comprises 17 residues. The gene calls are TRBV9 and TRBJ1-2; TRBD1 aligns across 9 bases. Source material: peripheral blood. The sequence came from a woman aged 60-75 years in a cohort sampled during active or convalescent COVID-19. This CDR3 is CASSTWDRVKPTYGYTF. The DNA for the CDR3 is TGTGCCAGCAGCACCTGGGACAGGGTAAAACCCACCTATGGCTACACCTTC. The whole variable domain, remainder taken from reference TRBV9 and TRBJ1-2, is DSGVTQTPKHLITATGQRVTLRCSPRSGDLSVYWYQQSLDQGLQFLIQYYNGEERAKGNILERFSAQQFPDLHSELNLSSLELGDSALYFCASSTWDRVKPTYGYTFGSGTRLTVV.